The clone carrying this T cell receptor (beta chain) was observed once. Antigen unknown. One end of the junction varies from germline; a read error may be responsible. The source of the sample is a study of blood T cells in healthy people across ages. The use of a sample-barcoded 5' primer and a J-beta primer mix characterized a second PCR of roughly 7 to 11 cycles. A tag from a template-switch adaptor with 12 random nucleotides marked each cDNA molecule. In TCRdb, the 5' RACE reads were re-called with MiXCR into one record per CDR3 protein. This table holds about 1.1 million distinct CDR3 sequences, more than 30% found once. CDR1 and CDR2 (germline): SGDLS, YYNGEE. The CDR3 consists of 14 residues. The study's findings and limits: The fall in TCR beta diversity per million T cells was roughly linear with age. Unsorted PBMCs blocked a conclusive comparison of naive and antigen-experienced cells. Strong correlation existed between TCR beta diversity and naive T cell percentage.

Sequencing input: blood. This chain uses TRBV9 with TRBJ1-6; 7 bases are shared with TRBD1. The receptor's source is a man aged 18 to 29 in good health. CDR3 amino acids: CASSGTVHNSPPHF. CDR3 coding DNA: TGTGCCAGCAGTGGGACAGTTCATAATTCACCCCCCCACTTT.